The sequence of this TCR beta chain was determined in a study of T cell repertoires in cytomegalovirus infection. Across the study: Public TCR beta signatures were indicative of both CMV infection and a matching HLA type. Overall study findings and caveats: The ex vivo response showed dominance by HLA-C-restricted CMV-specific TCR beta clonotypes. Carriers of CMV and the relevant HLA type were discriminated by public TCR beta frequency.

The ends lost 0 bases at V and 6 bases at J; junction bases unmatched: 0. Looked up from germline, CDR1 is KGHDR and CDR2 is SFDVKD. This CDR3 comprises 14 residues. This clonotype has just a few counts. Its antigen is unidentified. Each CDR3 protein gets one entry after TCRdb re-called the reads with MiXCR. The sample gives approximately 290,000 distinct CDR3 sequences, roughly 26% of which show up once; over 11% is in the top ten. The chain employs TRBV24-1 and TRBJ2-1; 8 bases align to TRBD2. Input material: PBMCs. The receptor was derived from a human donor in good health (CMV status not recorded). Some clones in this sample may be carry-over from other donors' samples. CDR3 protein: CATSDLGTSNEQFF. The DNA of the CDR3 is TGTGCCACCAGTGATTTGGGGACTAGCAATGAGCAGTTCTTC.